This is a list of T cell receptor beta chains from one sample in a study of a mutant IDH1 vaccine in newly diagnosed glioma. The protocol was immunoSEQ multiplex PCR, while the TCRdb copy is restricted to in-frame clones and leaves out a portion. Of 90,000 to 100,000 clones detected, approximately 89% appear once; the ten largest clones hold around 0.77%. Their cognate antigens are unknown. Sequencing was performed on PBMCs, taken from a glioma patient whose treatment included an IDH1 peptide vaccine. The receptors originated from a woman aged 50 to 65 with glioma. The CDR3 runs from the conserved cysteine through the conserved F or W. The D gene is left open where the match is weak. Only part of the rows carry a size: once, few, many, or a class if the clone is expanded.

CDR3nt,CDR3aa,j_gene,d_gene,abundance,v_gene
TGTGCCAGCTCACCGGGTTCTGGGGGTATGAACATTCAGTACTTC,CASSPGSGGMNIQYF,TRBJ2-4,-,-,TRBV18
TGCAGCTCAAGGGAACTGTTTAACACTGAAGCTTTCTTT,CSSRELFNTEAFF,TRBJ1-1,-,-,TRBV29-1
TGTGCCAGCAGTTTGGGCGGGACAGATACGCAGTATTTT,CASSLGGTDTQYF,TRBJ2-3,-,-,TRBV28
TGCGCCAGCAGCTCCGGGACAGGGGGGGAGACCCAGTACTTC,CASSSGTGGETQYF,TRBJ2-5,TRBD1,-,TRBV5-1
TGCGCCAGCAGTGAGTGGGTCGCAGGCGTTTCCTATGGCTACACCTTC,CASSEWVAGVSYGYTF,TRBJ1-2,-,once,TRBV10-2
TGTGCCAGCAGTTTTCGGGAGAGCTCAGATACGCAGTATTTT,CASSFRESSDTQYF,TRBJ2-3,-,-,TRBV27
TGTGCCAGCTCTGTGAGCTACGAGCAGTACTTC,CASSVSYEQYF,TRBJ2-7,-,-,TRBV18
TGTGCCAGTAGTATAGAACTAGCGGGAGGGAACCACGAGCAGTACTTC,CASSIELAGGNHEQYF,TRBJ2-7,TRBD2,-,TRBV19
TGTGCCAGCAGCGTGCAGGGGGCGCGTTACTATGGCTACACCTTC,CASSVQGARYYGYTF,TRBJ1-2,TRBD1,once,TRBV5-4
TGTGCCAGCAGCCACGTGGGCAACTTTTCTTACGAGCAGTACTTC,CASSHVGNFSYEQYF,TRBJ2-7,-,-,TRBV5-4
TGTGCCAGCAGCTACCAACAGGGGGAGACCCAGTACTTC,CASSYQQGETQYF,TRBJ2-5,TRBD1,-,TRBV5-4
TGTGCCAGCAGTTCACCCGGGGTGGGGTACATTCAGTACTTC,CASSSPGVGYIQYF,TRBJ2-4,-,-,TRBV28
TGTGCTAGCAGCCCCAGGGTCCTGGAGACCCAGTACTTC,CASSPRVLETQYF,TRBJ2-5,-,-,TRBV7-7
TGCGCCAGCAGCTGGGGACGGAGCACAGATACGCAGTATTTT,CASSWGRSTDTQYF,TRBJ2-3,-,-,TRBV5-1
TGCGCCAGCAGCCCCCGGACTAGCGGGCGACCCCGTTCAGACAATGAGCAGTTCTTC,CASSPRTSGRPRSDNEQFF,TRBJ2-1,TRBD2,-,TRBV4-1
TGTGCCAGCTCACCAGACAGGGAAATCTACAATGAGCAGTTCTTC,CASSPDREIYNEQFF,TRBJ2-1,TRBD1,-,TRBV18
TGCGCCAGCAGTGACTACAGGGCCAAAACAACTAATGAAAAACTGTTTTTT,CASSDYRAKTTNEKLFF,TRBJ1-4,-,-,TRBV4-1
TGTGCCAGCAGCCGGGACAGGGGGTTCACAGATACGCAGTATTTT,CASSRDRGFTDTQYF,TRBJ2-3,TRBD1,-,TRBV2
TGTGCCATCAGTGACAGGGGCACTGAAGCTTTCTTT,CAISDRGTEAFF,TRBJ1-1,-,-,TRBV10-3
TGTGCCAGCGGGTTCGACTATCAGCCCCAGCATTTT,CASGFDYQPQHF,TRBJ1-5,-,-,TRBV28
TGCGCCAGCAGCCTGGACAGCCCTATTGAAGCTTTCTTT,CASSLDSPIEAFF,TRBJ1-1,-,-,TRBV5-1
TGTGCCAGCAGCTTGCGGGAAGGGGGAGATACGCAGTATTTT,CASSLREGGDTQYF,TRBJ2-3,-,-,TRBV6-6
TGCGCCAGCAGCCAAGCAAGCGGGAGTGGTGATACGCAGTATTTT,CASSQASGSGDTQYF,TRBJ2-3,TRBD2,-,TRBV4-1
TGCGCCAGCAGCTTCGGGACTCCATCCTACAATGAGCAGTTCTTC,CASSFGTPSYNEQFF,TRBJ2-1,-,-,TRBV5-1
TGTGCCAGCAGCCGGGGGGGAGTGGGCACAGATACGCAGTATTTT,CASSRGGVGTDTQYF,TRBJ2-3,TRBD2,once,TRBV6-5
TGTGCCAGCAGCCGGGGACAGGACCCCATGAACACTGAAGCTTTCTTT,CASSRGQDPMNTEAFF,TRBJ1-1,TRBD1,-,TRBV9
TGTGCCAGCAGCGCCGGGACAGGGGGCGGGACTGAAGCTTTCTTT,CASSAGTGGGTEAFF,TRBJ1-1,TRBD1,few,TRBV7-9
TGTGCCTGGAGTATTAAAGGGACCTACGAGCAGTACTTC,CAWSIKGTYEQYF,TRBJ2-7,-,-,TRBV30
TGTGCCCGAGCGAGCCGCGGGGGAGAGACCCAGTACTTC,CARASRGGETQYF,TRBJ2-5,TRBD2,few,TRBV30
TGTGCCAGCAGCAGAGGACAGGAGAATTCACCCCTCCACTTT,CASSRGQENSPLHF,TRBJ1-6,TRBD1,-,TRBV6-6
TGTGCCAGCACCCCGTTAGGCCCGGGACTTGGCTACACCTTC,CASTPLGPGLGYTF,TRBJ1-2,-,once,TRBV6-1
TGTGCCAGCAGCTTCCTTTTCTCACCCCTCCACTTT,CASSFLFSPLHF,TRBJ1-6,-,-,TRBV5-8
TGTGCCAGCAGGGGTGCGGGACTAGTTGACAATGAGCAGTTCTTC,CASRGAGLVDNEQFF,TRBJ2-1,TRBD2,once,TRBV2
TGTGCCAGCAGTTTCCAGGTTGCTGAAAAACTGTTTTTT,CASSFQVAEKLFF,TRBJ1-4,-,-,TRBV27
TGTGCCAGCAGCCAAGGGATGGGCTATAACTATGGCTACACCTTC,CASSQGMGYNYGYTF,TRBJ1-2,-,-,TRBV14
TGCGCCAGCAGCTCCCTAGGCGACACCGGGGAGCTGTTTTTT,CASSSLGDTGELFF,TRBJ2-2,-,few,TRBV5-1
TGTGCCAGCGGCCCCGGGGAGGGCACAGATACGCAGTATTTT,CASGPGEGTDTQYF,TRBJ2-3,-,few,TRBV7-3
TGCGCCAGCAGCCCCGACCCCGGGACAGTCGTCAACGATGGCTACACCTTC,CASSPDPGTVVNDGYTF,TRBJ1-2,TRBD1,once,TRBV5-1
TGCGCCAGCAGTGACGATCCCGGGGAGCTGTTTTTT,CASSDDPGELFF,TRBJ2-2,-,-,TRBV10-1
TGCGCCAGCAGCCGCGGCAGGGCGGGGGGGGGCACAGATACGCAGTATTTT,CASSRGRAGGGTDTQYF,TRBJ2-3,TRBD2,-,TRBV4-1
TGTGCCAGCACCGGACTAGCTGACTACAATGAGCAGTTCTTC,CASTGLADYNEQFF,TRBJ2-1,TRBD2,-,TRBV5-6
TGTGCCAGCAGTTATGGAGGCAGCAATCAGCCCCAGCATTTT,CASSYGGSNQPQHF,TRBJ1-5,-,-,TRBV6-1
TGTGCCAGCAGGACAGGGTCGAATCAGCCCCAGCATTTT,CASRTGSNQPQHF,TRBJ1-5,TRBD1,once,TRBV18
TGTGCCAGCAGCGCCGGACAGAAGAGCTCTGGGGCCAACGTCCTGACTTTC,CASSAGQKSSGANVLTF,TRBJ2-6,-,-,TRBV7-3
TGTGCCAGCTCCCGGGACACGAACTATGGCTACACCTTC,CASSRDTNYGYTF,TRBJ1-2,-,-,TRBV18
TGTGCCAGCAGTGTTGACGATTCCGAAAAACTGTTTTTT,CASSVDDSEKLFF,TRBJ1-4,-,-,TRBV2
TGTGCCAGCAGCTTTAGGCTAGCGGGTGACAATGAGCAGTTCTTC,CASSFRLAGDNEQFF,TRBJ2-1,TRBD2,-,TRBV5-6
TGTGCCGGACGGGAGACCGGGGAGCTGTTTTTT,CAGRETGELFF,TRBJ2-2,-,-,TRBV30
TGTGCCAGCAGACAGGGGGCTTGGAATTCACCCCTCCACTTT,CASRQGAWNSPLHF,TRBJ1-6,TRBD1,-,TRBV27